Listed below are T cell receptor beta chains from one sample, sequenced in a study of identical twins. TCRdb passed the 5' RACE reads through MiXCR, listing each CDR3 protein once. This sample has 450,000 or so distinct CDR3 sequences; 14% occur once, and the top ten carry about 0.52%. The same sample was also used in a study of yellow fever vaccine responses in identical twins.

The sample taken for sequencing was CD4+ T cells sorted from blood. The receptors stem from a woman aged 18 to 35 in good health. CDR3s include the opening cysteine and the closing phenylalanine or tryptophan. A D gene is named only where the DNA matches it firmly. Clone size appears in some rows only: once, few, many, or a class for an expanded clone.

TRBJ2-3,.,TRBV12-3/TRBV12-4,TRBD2,CASSLRGGGLAGVIPDTQYF,TGTGCCAGCAGTTTGCGTGGGGGGGGATTAGCGGGAGTGATTCCAGATACGCAGTATTTT
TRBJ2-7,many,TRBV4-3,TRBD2,CASSHQTGTSGSSYEQYF,TGCGCCAGCAGCCATCAGACCGGGACTAGCGGGAGCTCCTACGAGCAGTACTTC
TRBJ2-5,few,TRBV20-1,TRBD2,CSATGLAGGPFETQYF,TGCAGTGCTACGGGACTAGCGGGAGGGCCCTTCGAGACCCAGTACTTC
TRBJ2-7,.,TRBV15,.,CATSPTPTPREQYF,TGTGCCACCAGTCCGACTCCCACTCCTAGAGAGCAGTACTTC
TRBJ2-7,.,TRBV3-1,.,CASSQGIDWLSYEQYF,TGTGCCAGCAGCCAAGGGATAGACTGGTTATCCTACGAGCAGTACTTC
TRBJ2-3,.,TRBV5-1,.,CASSLVQRTDTQYF,TGCGCCAGCAGCTTGGTTCAGCGCACAGATACGCAGTATTTT
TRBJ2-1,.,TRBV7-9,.,CASSPTPSYNEQFF,TGTGCCAGCAGCCCTACCCCTTCCTACAATGAGCAGTTCTTC
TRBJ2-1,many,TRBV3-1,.,CASSLWTENNEQFF,TGTGCCAGCAGCCTATGGACCGAGAACAATGAGCAGTTCTTC
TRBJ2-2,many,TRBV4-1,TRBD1,CASSKGQGNTGELFF,TGCGCCAGCAGCAAAGGACAGGGAAACACCGGGGAGCTGTTTTTT
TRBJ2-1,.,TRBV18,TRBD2,CASSPPSGGASNEQFF,TGTGCCAGCTCACCGCCCAGCGGGGGGGCCTCCAATGAGCAGTTCTTC
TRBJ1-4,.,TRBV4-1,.,CASSQVGRGVDEKLFF,TGCGCCAGCAGCCAAGTGGGAAGGGGCGTCGATGAAAAACTGTTTTTT
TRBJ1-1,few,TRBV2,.,CASSGQEERAFF,TGTGCCAGCAGTGGGCAGGAGGAGCGGGCTTTCTTT
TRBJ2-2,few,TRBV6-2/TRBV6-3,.,CASSTLTGPTQNTGELFF,TGTGCCAGCAGTACCTTGACAGGACCAACCCAAAACACCGGGGAGCTGTTTTTT
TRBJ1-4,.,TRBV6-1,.,CASSDRQATNEKLFF,TGTGCCAGCAGCGACCGACAGGCAACTAATGAAAAACTGTTTTTT
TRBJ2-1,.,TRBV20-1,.,CSATLLTGRNEQFF,TGCAGTGCTACCTTATTGACAGGGAGGAATGAGCAGTTCTTC
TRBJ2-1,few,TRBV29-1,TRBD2,CSVESWSGSSYNEQFF,TGCAGCGTTGAATCGTGGAGCGGGAGCTCCTACAATGAGCAGTTCTTC
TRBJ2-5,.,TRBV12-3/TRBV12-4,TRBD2,CASSLASGGETQYF,TGTGCCAGCAGTTTAGCTAGCGGGGGAGAGACCCAGTACTTC
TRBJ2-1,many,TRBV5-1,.,CASSLTGMGNEQFF,TGCGCCAGCAGCTTGACAGGGATGGGCAATGAGCAGTTCTTC
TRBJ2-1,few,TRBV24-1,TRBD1,CATSDPTGAYNEQFF,TGTGCCACCAGTGATCCGACAGGGGCTTACAATGAGCAGTTCTTC
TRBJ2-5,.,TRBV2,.,CASSEALGRQETQYF,TGTGCCAGCAGTGAAGCGCTTGGGCGGCAAGAGACCCAGTACTTC
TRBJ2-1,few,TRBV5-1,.,CASSLAVQNEQFF,TGCGCCAGCAGCTTGGCCGTACAGAATGAGCAGTTCTTC
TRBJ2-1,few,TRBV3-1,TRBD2,CASSRGPSGQHNEQFF,TGTGCCAGCAGCCGGGGACCTAGCGGCCAGCACAATGAGCAGTTCTTC
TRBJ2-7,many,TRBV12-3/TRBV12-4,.,CASTSGSTSYEQYF,TGTGCCAGCACCTCGGGTTCTACCTCCTACGAGCAGTACTTC
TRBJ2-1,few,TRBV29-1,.,CSVEGPSTYNEQFF,TGCAGCGTTGAAGGCCCGTCTACATACAATGAGCAGTTCTTC
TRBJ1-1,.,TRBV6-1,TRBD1,CASRATGGSEAFF,TGTGCCAGCAGAGCTACAGGGGGCTCAGAAGCTTTCTTT
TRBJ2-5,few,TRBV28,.,CASSDPGHPQGSETQYF,TGTGCCAGCAGTGATCCGGGACACCCACAGGGCTCAGAGACCCAGTACTTC
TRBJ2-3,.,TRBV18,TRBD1,CASSTTGFSTDTQYF,TGTGCCAGCTCGACGACAGGGTTTAGCACAGATACGCAGTATTTT
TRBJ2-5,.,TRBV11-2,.,CASSLGTSAGETQYF,TGTGCCAGCAGCCTCGGGACTTCGGCGGGGGAGACCCAGTACTTC
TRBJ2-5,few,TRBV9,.,CASSVGLGVRGEETQYF,TGTGCCAGCAGCGTAGGGTTGGGAGTGAGAGGGGAGGAGACCCAGTACTTC
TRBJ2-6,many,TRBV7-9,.,CASIPRVGANVLTF,TGTGCCAGCATACCCAGGGTTGGGGCCAACGTCCTGACTTTC
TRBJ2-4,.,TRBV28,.,CASSLSMLAKNIQYF,TGTGCCAGCAGTTTATCCATGTTGGCCAAAAACATTCAGTACTTC
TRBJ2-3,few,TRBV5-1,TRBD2,CASSGTSGGPDTQYF,TGCGCCAGCAGCGGAACTAGCGGGGGGCCAGATACGCAGTATTTT
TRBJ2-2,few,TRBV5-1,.,CASSFDLDTGELFF,TGCGCCAGCAGCTTTGACTTAGACACCGGGGAGCTGTTTTTT
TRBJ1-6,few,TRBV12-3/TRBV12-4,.,CASSPRQPNSPLHF,TGTGCCAGCAGTCCAAGACAGCCTAATTCACCCCTCCACTTT
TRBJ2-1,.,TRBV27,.,CASSPLLGDEQFF,TGTGCCAGCAGTCCCCTGTTGGGCGATGAGCAGTTCTTC
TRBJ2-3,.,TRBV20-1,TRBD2,CSARDLRAGGAATQYF,TGCAGTGCTAGAGATCTGAGGGCGGGAGGGGCGGCTACGCAGTATTTT
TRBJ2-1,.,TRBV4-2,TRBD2,CASRPSIAGSGYEQFF,TGTGCCAGCAGGCCAAGTATAGCGGGGAGCGGATATGAGCAGTTCTTC
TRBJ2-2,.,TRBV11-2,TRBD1,CASSFRVPDRVVENTGELFF,TGTGCCAGCAGCTTTAGGGTTCCGGACAGGGTGGTTGAGAACACCGGGGAGCTGTTTTTT
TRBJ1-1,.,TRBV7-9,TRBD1,CASSFGQGASEAFF,TGTGCCAGCAGCTTTGGACAGGGGGCCAGTGAAGCTTTCTTT
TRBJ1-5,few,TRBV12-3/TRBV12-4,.,CASSFWGGASNQPQHF,TGTGCCAGCAGTTTTTGGGGGGGCGCCAGCAATCAGCCCCAGCATTTT
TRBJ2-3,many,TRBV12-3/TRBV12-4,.,CASRGQLTDTQYF,TGTGCCAGCAGGGGGCAGCTCACAGATACGCAGTATTTT
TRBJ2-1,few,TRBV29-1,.,CSVVRRDSPLGSYNEQFF,TGCAGCGTTGTTAGGAGAGACTCGCCACTTGGATCCTACAATGAGCAGTTCTTC
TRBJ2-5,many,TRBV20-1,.,CSATDFQMGETQYF,TGCAGTGCTACAGACTTTCAGATGGGGGAGACCCAGTACTTC
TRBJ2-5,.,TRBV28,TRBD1,CASNLSRDRGLGETQYF,TGTGCCAGCAACCTCTCCCGGGACAGGGGATTAGGAGAGACCCAGTACTTC
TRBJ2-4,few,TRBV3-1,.,CASSQAGPIRENIQYF,TGTGCCAGCAGCCAGGCGGGACCTATAAGAGAAAACATTCAGTACTTC
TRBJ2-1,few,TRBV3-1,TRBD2,CASSYGLAGYNEQFF,TGTGCCAGCAGCTATGGACTAGCGGGCTACAATGAGCAGTTCTTC
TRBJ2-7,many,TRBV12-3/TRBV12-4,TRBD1,CASSIDRASYEQYF,TGTGCCAGCAGTATTGACAGGGCCTCCTACGAGCAGTACTTC
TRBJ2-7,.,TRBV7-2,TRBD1,CASSSKTGGFYEQYF,TGTGCCAGCAGCTCCAAGACAGGGGGCTTTTACGAGCAGTACTTC
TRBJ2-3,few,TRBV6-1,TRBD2,CASSRGDRRSTDTQYF,TGTGCCAGCAGTCGGGGGGACCGTAGGAGCACAGATACGCAGTATTTT
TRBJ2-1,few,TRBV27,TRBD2,CASSFAAGGNNEQFF,TGTGCCAGCAGTTTCGCTGCGGGGGGTAACAATGAGCAGTTCTTC
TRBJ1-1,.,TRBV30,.,CAWSTGLDTEAFF,TGTGCCTGGAGCACAGGGTTAGACACTGAAGCTTTCTTT
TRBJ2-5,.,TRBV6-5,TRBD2,CASSYISGGSGTQYF,TGTGCCAGCAGTTACATCAGCGGGGGATCTGGGACCCAGTACTTC
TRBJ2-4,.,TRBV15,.,CATSAPGPLAKNIQYF,TGTGCCACCAGCGCCCCGGGACCCTTAGCCAAAAACATTCAGTACTTC